The 8 T cell receptor beta chains reported below all come from one sample, sequenced in a study of blood T cells in healthy people across ages. A J-beta primer mix and a sample-barcoded 5' primer were used in a second PCR of about 7 to 12 cycles. A single record per CDR3 protein comes from TCRdb applying MiXCR to the 5' RACE reads. The table shows roughly 1,500,000 distinct CDR3 sequences, with around 35% occurring only once. The specimen sequenced was blood. Every receptor here comes from a woman aged 30 to 39 in good health.

The chain is built from TRBV7-3 and TRBJ2-7, with 12 bases aligning to TRBD2. The V gene end was trimmed by 6 bases and the J gene end by 7 bases; junction bases not matched to a gene: 10. This CDR3 has 15 residues. The V gene's germline CDR1 is SGHTA and CDR2 FQGTGA. The CDR3 region has the DNA TGTGCCAGCAGTCCCCTAGCGGGAGGGAACAATGAGCAGTACTTC. Encoded protein: CASSPLAGGNNEQYF.

The chain links TRBV3-1 to TRBJ1-2; TRBD1 might be the D (5 bases). V was shortened by 4 bases and J by 4 bases, with 13 bases between the two germline ends. The CDR3 has 14 amino acids. Germline CDR1 and CDR2: LGHDT and YNNKEL (reference sequence). Here the CDR3 reads CASSPTGTAYGYTF. The DNA for the CDR3 is TGTGCCAGCAGCCCTACCGGGACGGCCTATGGCTACACCTTC. Full variable domain (outside the CDR3, taken from reference TRBV3-1 and TRBJ1-2): DTAVSQTPKYLVTQMGNDKSIKCEQNLGHDTMYWYKQDSKKFLKIMFSYNNKELIINETVPNRFSPKSPDKAHLNLHINSLELGDSAVYFCASSPTGTAYGYTFGSGTRLTVV.

This clonotype was seen more than once but under ten times. The chain combines TRBV5-1 with TRBJ1-1; TRBD1 agrees at 9 bases. V dropped 7 bases and J dropped 2; count of bases not matched to a gene: 9. The CDR3 sequence is 15 residues long. In germline, CDR1 is SGHRS, CDR2 YFSETQ. The CDR3, as DNA: TGCGCCAGCGGTAAGACAGGGGGTGTAAACACTGAAGCTTTCTTT. Translating it yields CASGKTGGVNTEAFF.

This clonotype has just a few counts. This chain uses TRBV30 with TRBJ2-1; tentatively, D is TRBD2 (5 bases). The V gene lost 5 bases and the J gene lost 8 bases, with 22 bases spanning the gap. The CDR3 extends over 15 amino acids. CDR1 and CDR2 (germline): GTSNPN, SVGIG (reference sequence). In DNA form, the CDR3 reads TGTGCCTGGGATACGCGCGGGCTCGCGGCAGATGAGCAGTTCTTC. Translation: CAWDTRGLAADEQFF. The full variable domain, completed using reference TRBV30 and TRBJ2-1, is SQTIHQWPATLVQPVGSPLSLECTVEGTSNPNLYWYRQAAGRGLQLLFYSVGIGQISSEVPQNLSASRPQDRQFILSSKKLLLSDSGFYLCAWDTRGLAADEQFFGPGTRLTVL.

V usage is TRBV9 and J usage is TRBJ1-1; D remains unclear. V was pared by 4 bases and J by 1 base, with 17 bases between. The CDR3 spans 16 residues. Germline assignment: CDR1 SGDLS and CDR2 YYNGEE. The CDR3 reads CASSSNLDGQNTEAFF. In DNA form, the CDR3 reads TGTGCCAGCAGCTCAAATCTCGACGGCCAGAACACTGAAGCTTTCTTT.

The genes are TRBV4-1 and TRBJ2-7; D ambiguous. The V gene lost 3 bases and the J gene lost 0 bases, with 12 bases spanning the gap. Germline loops: CDR1 MGHRA, CDR2 YSYEKL. CDR3 length equals 15 residues. CDR3 nucleotides: TGCGCCAGCAGCCATAATCACGGGTTCTCCTACGAGCAGTACTTC. Protein sequence: CASSHNHGFSYEQYF.

Only a few counts were recorded for this clonotype. The rearrangement links TRBV27 to TRBJ2-4, with D possibly being TRBD2 (5 bases). Germline V gene data show CDR1 as MNHEY and CDR2 as SMNVEV (reference sequence). The V end lost 8 bases, the J end lost 6 bases, and 14 bases lay between the germline ends. The CDR3 totals 13 residues. The CDR3 region is CASRYRSGNIQYF. DNA of the CDR3: TGTGCCAGCCGCTACCGGAGCGGAAACATTCAGTACTTC.

The rearrangement links TRBV4-2 to TRBJ2-7, with 8 bases matching TRBD1. The V gene end was trimmed by 4 bases and the J gene end by 5 bases; junction bases not matched to a gene: 13. The germline V gene encodes CDR1 LGHNA and CDR2 YNFKEQ. The CDR3 runs to 16 residues. CDR3 residues: CASSPKTGGFGNEQYF. CDR3 DNA sequence: TGTGCCAGCAGCCCTAAAACAGGGGGATTCGGGAACGAGCAGTACTTC.